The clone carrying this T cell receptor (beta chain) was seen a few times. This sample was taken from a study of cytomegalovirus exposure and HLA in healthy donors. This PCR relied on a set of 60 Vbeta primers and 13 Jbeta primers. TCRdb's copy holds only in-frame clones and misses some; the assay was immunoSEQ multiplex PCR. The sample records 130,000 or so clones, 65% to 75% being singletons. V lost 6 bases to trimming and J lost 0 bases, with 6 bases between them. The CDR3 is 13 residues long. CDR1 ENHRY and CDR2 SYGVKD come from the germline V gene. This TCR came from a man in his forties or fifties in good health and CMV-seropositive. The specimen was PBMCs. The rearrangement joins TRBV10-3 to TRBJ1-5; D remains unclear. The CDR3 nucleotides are TGTGCCATCAGACATGATAGCAATCAGCCCCAGCATTTT. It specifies CAIRHDSNQPQHF.